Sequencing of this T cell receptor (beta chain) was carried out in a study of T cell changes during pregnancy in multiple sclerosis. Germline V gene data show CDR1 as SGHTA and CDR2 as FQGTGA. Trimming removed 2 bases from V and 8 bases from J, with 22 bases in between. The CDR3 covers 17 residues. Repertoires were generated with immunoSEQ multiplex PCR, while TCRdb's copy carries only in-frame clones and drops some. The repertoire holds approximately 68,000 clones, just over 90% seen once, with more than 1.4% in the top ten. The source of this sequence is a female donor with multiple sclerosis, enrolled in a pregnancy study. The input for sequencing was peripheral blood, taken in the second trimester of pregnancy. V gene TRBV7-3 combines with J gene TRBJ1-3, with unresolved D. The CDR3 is CASSLGPPGGMGDTIYF. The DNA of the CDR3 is TGTGCCAGCAGCTTAGGGCCTCCTGGAGGTATGGGTGACACCATATATTTT.